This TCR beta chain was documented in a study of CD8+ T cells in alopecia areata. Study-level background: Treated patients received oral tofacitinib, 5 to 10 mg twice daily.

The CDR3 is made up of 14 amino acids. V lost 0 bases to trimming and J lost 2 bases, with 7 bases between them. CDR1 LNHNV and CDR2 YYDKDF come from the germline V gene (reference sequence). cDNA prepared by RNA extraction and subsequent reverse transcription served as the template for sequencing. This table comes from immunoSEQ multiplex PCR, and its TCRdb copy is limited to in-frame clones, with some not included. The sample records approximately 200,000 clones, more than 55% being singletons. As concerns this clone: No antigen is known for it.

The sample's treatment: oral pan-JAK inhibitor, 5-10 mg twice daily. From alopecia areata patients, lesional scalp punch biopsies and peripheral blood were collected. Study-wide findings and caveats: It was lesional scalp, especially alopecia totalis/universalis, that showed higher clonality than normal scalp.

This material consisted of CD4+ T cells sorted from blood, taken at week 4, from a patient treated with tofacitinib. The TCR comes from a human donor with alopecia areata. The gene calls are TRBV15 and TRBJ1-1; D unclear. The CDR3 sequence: CATSREWENTEAFF. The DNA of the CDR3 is TGTGCCACCAGCAGAGAGTGGGAAAACACTGAAGCTTTCTTT.